The T cell receptor beta chain under discussion was sequenced for a study of blood T cell repertoires in COVID-19. Study details: Material from acute and convalescent COVID-19 was sourced from the United States, Italy and Spain. PBMCs, B-cell-depleted T cells, or T cells provided the cDNA or gDNA that made up the material.

Methods used by the authors: Using reference gene primer amplification, nucleated cell counts were estimated. Here immunoSEQ multiplex PCR was the method, and the copy in TCRdb shows in-frame clones only, minus some. V, J and clone size are those of that table, while D and trimming were read from the DNA. Of some 130,000 clones detected, 79% appear once; the ten largest clones hold approximately 4%. Germline CDR1 is SNHLY and CDR2 is FYNNEI. The CDR3 runs 18 residues. The ends lost 4 bases at V and 0 bases at J; junction bases unmatched: 11. The genes are TRBV2 and TRBJ1-4; 7 nucleotides align to TRBD1. This TCR derives from a man in his fifties or sixties with acute or convalescent COVID-19. The specimen was peripheral blood. The CDR3 sequence: CASSADLDRRATNEKLFF. The CDR3 DNA follows: TGTGCCAGCAGTGCCGACCTGGACAGGCGAGCAACTAATGAAAAACTGTTTTTT.